This T cell receptor (beta chain) was observed in a study of Graves' ophthalmopathy and Graves' hyperthyroidism (dated by TCRdb to between 2018 and 2020). With regard to the full study: Hyperthyroidism was defined as stable when no progression to ophthalmopathy occurred within 18 months of follow-up. In total, 135 blood samples were TCR-sequenced: some 40 ophthalmopathy, about 75 hyperthyroidism and about 17 hyperthyroidism-to-ophthalmopathy patients. The independent validation cohort included roughly 19 hyperthyroidism patients plus 17 patients who later progressed from hyperthyroidism to ophthalmopathy. To explore V-J signatures that distinguish ophthalmopathy from hyperthyroidism, a discovery set of around 100 patients was enrolled, made up of 40 to 45 with ophthalmopathy and some 58 with stable hyperthyroidism. TCR beta repertoire signatures were used to distinguish Graves' ophthalmopathy from Graves' hyperthyroidism and to predict progression to ophthalmopathy. In more than five hyperthyroidism patients, the T-cell repertoires found in thyroid tissue were compared with those found in blood. Following sampling, methimazole starting at 30 mg daily was administered to hyperthyroidism patients, and high-dose intravenous methylprednisolone was administered to ophthalmopathy patients. Points the paper makes about the study in general: Most expanded thyroid clonotypes with a frequency above 0.001 also appeared in blood, which suggests that blood repertoires may reflect the immune response in the thyroid. In validation, the model predicted ophthalmopathy progression with over 60% sensitivity and roughly 72% specificity; 12 predicted patients were CT-confirmed with GO in a median of approximately six months. The 13-signature model separated ophthalmopathy from stable hyperthyroidism with 85% to 90% sensitivity and around 84% specificity in cross-validation, and 80%/75% in the test set. No statistical method was used to set the sample size in advance, and the investigators knew which group each participant was assigned to.

There are many counts of this clonotype. What this receptor recognizes is not known. The record has no base qualities; no much larger clone is one base away. The germline V gene encodes CDR1 DFQATT and CDR2 SNEGSKA (reference sequence). Its CDR3 holds 14 amino acids, cysteine through phenylalanine. The sequence is cut down to CDR3 DNA, 42 bases in frame from base 1. Compared with germline, V lacks 0 bases and J lacks 5 bases; bases without a gene match: 1. The hyperthyroidism patients were 18 to 65 years old and newly diagnosed, with a disease duration of less than 2 months. Patients with other autoimmune diseases, uncontrolled infections, pregnancy or lactation were excluded from the study. Diagnosis relied on clinical symptoms, serum thyroxine, TRAb, thyroid ultrasound and orbital computed tomography. Trizol reagent was used to extract the total RNA, and its quality was then checked on an Agilent 2100 Bioanalyzer.

For repertoire sequencing, the TCR beta CDR3 regions were amplified from RNA transcripts. The first round of RT-PCR was done with HTBI primers and the Qiagen OneStep RT-PCR kit, and was followed by a second round of multiplex PCR, then size selection and purification. The libraries underwent paired-end sequencing with 100 bp reads on an Illumina HiSeq2000. As for the authors' bioinformatics: Reads were processed with SOAPnuke, discarding reads with adapters, uncalled bases, mean Phred below 15, or no exact constant-primer or identifier match. COPE v1.2.5 was used to merge the high-quality paired reads. Clonotypes were defined as unique nucleotide sequences and were aligned to IMGT TRB V, D and J references using MiTCR v1.1. The analysis was limited to V-J combinations with a frequency above 0.0001, which together covered more than 99% of repertoires. A TCR clonal expansion and chaos score per V-J combination was defined as the ratio of F50 clonal expansion to chaos observed in the TCRdist matrix. Welch's t-statistics and random forest were used to reduce the features to around 13 V-J combinations, which were then used as input to a naive Bayes classifier. The Morisita-Horn index was used to measure how similar the thyroid and blood repertoires were. TCRdb reanalyzed the raw reads on its own, using fastp at Q25 for trimming and MiXCR for clone calling, and kept in-frame beta chains. One record per CDR3 amino acid sequence lists the most common genes and DNA. These V and J calls derive from TCRdb rather than the authors' analysis. This sample holds over a million distinct CDR3 sequences; 36% were observed only once. Around 10% of the sample lies in the top ten.

This receptor was identified in an adult man with Graves' hyperthyroidism. The sample taken for sequencing was peripheral blood or thyroid tissue (not recorded which). This chain joins TRBV20-1 to TRBJ1-4, with 9 central nucleotides matching TRBD1. The nucleotide sequence is TGCAGTGCTAGAGACGGACAGGGGAATGAAAAACTGTTTTTT. It encodes CSARDGQGNEKLFF.